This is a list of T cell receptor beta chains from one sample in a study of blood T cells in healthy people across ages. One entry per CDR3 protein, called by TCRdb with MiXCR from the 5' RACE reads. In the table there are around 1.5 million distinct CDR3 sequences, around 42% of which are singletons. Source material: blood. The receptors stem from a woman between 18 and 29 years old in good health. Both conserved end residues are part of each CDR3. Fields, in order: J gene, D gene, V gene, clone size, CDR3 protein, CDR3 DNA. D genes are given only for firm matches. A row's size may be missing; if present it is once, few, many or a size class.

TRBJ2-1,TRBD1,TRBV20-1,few,CSARGRPGTGVNEQFF,TGCAGTGCTAGAGGTCGACCCGGGACAGGGGTTAATGAGCAGTTCTTC
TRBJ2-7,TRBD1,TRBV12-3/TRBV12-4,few,CASRLTGGRYEQYF,TGTGCCAGCAGGCTGACAGGGGGAAGGTACGAGCAGTACTTC
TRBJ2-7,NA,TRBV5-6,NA,CASSLAASTYEQYF,TGTGCCAGCAGCTTGGCGGCCAGCACCTACGAGCAGTACTTC
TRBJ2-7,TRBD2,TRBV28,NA,CASSSAGPNTYEQYF,TGTGCCAGCAGTTCAGCGGGGCCCAATACCTACGAGCAGTACTTC
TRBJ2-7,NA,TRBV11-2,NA,CASSFWTVGMGEQYF,TGTGCCAGCAGCTTCTGGACAGTCGGTATGGGCGAGCAGTACTTC
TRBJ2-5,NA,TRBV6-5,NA,CASSSRPQYAQYF,TGTGCCAGCAGCTCCCGACCCCAATATGCGCAGTACTTC
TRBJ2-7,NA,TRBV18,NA,CASSPSVGEQYF,TGTGCCAGCTCACCCAGTGTAGGCGAGCAGTACTTC
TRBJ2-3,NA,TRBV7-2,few,CASSLAPTTDTQYF,TGTGCCAGCAGCTTAGCGCCCACCACAGATACGCAGTATTTT
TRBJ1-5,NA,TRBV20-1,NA,CSARDSGEDSNQPQHF,TGCAGTGCTAGAGATTCGGGGGAGGATAGCAATCAGCCCCAGCATTTT
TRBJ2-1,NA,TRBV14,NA,CASSQDSAGLGNEQFF,TGTGCCAGCAGCCAGGACAGTGCGGGCCTCGGCAATGAGCAGTTCTTC
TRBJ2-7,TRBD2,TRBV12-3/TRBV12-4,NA,CASSPGGDKTYEQYF,TGTGCCAGCAGTCCGGGGGGAGATAAAACCTACGAGCAGTACTTC
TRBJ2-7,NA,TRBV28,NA,CANRKDGATYEQYF,TGTGCCAACAGAAAAGACGGGGCGACCTACGAGCAGTACTTC
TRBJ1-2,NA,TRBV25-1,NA,CASSDPFSGYGYTF,TGTGCCAGCAGTGACCCTTTTTCTGGCTATGGCTACACCTTC
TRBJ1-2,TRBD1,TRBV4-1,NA,CASSQEKTGPGGYTF,TGCGCCAGCAGCCAAGAAAAGACAGGGCCGGGTGGCTACACCTTC
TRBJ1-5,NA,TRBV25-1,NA,CANAGSHSNQPQHF,TGTGCCAACGCAGGTTCTCATAGCAATCAGCCCCAGCATTTT
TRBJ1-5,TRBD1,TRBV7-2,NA,CASSFRTGAYSNQPQHF,TGTGCCAGCAGCTTCCGGACAGGGGCCTATAGCAATCAGCCCCAGCATTTT
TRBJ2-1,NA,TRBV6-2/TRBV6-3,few,CASSYGADHSYNEQFF,TGTGCCAGCAGTTATGGCGCGGATCACTCCTACAATGAGCAGTTCTTC
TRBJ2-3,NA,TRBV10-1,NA,CASSGSSGPSTDTQYF,TGCGCCAGCAGTGGTTCCAGCGGACCTAGCACAGATACGCAGTATTTT
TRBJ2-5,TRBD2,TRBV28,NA,CASSPPGGGKTQYF,TGTGCCAGCAGTCCTCCGGGGGGTGGGAAGACCCAGTACTTC
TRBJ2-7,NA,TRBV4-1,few,CASSQADFLPGGSYEQYF,TGCGCCAGCAGCCAAGCCGACTTCCTTCCTGGTGGGTCCTACGAGCAGTACTTC
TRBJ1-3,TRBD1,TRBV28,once,CASRYGTAGNTIYF,TGTGCCAGCAGATACGGGACAGCTGGAAACACCATATATTTT
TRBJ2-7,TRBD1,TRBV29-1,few,CSVEGTGVSSYEQYF,TGCAGCGTTGAGGGGACAGGGGTTAGCTCCTACGAGCAGTACTTC
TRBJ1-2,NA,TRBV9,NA,CASSVVSSPNYGYTF,TGTGCCAGCAGCGTAGTCAGCAGTCCTAACTATGGCTACACCTTC
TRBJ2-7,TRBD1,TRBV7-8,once,CASSSGQAAQYF,TGTGCCAGCAGCTCTGGACAGGCTGCGCAGTACTTC